This TCR beta chain was retrieved from a study of patients and donors after allogeneic stem cell transplantation (TCRdb year 2020). The library was built by means of RT-PCR. The sequencer was a NextSeq 550. TCRdb cleaned the public reads at Q25 with fastp, built clones with MiXCR and kept in-frame beta chains. When rows share a CDR3 protein, they turn into one entry using the most common DNA and genes. The sample profile shows about a million distinct CDR3 sequences; 15% to 20% of them were found once. The biggest ten clones account for 6% of the sample. This clonotype has only a few counts. No cognate antigen has been identified for it. No base quality values were provided; no much bigger clone lies one nucleotide off. CDR1 and CDR2 (SGHRS, YFSETQ) derive from the germline V gene. V is pared back by 4 bases and J by 1 base, with 15 bases lying between the germline termini. The CDR3 starts with the cysteine, ends with the phenylalanine, and has 17 residues. Only the CDR3 DNA stays, 51 bases, in frame from base 1.

The chain couples TRBV5-1 to TRBJ2-6; the D gene cannot be named for sure. Sample: blood, either unsorted or a sorted T cell fraction (not recorded which). The sequence was obtained from a human donor who was either an allogeneic HSCT recipient or a stem cell or donor lymphocyte infusion donor (not recorded which). It is not recorded whose cells these are; they may come from a transplant donor. The DNA sequence is TGCGCCAGCAGCCACAGTGGCAGATCGTCTGGGGCCAACGTCCTGACTTTC. It codes for CASSHSGRSSGANVLTF.